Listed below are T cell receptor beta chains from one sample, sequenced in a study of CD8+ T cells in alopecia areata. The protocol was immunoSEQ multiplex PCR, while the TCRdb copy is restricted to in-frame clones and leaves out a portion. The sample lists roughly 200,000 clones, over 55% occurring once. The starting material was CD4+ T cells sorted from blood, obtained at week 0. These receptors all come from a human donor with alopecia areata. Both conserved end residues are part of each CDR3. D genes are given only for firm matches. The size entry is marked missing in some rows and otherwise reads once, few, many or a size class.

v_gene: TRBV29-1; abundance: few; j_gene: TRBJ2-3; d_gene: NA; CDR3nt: TGCAGCGTTGAAGTAGGTGATACGCAGTATTTT; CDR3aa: CSVEVGDTQYF
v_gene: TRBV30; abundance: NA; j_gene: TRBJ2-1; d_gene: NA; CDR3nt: TGTGCCTGGACGTCGGCCTACAATGAGCAGTTCTTC; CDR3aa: CAWTSAYNEQFF
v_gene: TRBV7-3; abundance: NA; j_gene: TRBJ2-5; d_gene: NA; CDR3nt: TGTGCCAGCAGCTTAGAAAAGACCCAGTACTTC; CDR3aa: CASSLEKTQYF
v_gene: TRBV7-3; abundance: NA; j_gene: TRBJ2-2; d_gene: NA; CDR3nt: TGTGCCAGCAGCCTCAGGGGCACCGGGGAGCTGTTTTTT; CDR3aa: CASSLRGTGELFF
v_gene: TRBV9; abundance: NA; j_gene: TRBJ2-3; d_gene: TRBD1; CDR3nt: TGTGCCAGCAGCCCGGGGACAGGCGCCACCCCAACAGATACGCAGTATTTT; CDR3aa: CASSPGTGATPTDTQYF
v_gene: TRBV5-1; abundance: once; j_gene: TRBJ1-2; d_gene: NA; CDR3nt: TGCGCCAGCAGCTTGGCGTTACGGGGCTCTGGTGGCTACACCTTC; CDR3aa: CASSLALRGSGGYTF
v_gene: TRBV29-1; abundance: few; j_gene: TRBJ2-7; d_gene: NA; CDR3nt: TGCAGCGTTGGCCGCCGGGACGCAGGACCCTACGAGCAGTACTTC; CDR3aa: CSVGRRDAGPYEQYF
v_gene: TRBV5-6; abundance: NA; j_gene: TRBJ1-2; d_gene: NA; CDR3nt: TGTGCCAGCAGGGTACAGAGTTATGGCTACACCTTC; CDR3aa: CASRVQSYGYTF
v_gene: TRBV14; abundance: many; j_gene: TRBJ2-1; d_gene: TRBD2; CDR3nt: TGTGCCAGCAGTCGCGGACTAGCATGGGAGCAGTTCTTC; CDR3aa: CASSRGLAWEQFF
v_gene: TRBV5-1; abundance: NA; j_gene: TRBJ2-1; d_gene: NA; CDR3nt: TGCGCCAGCAGCCCCAGTGCAGGGTCCAATGAGCAGTTCTTC; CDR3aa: CASSPSAGSNEQFF
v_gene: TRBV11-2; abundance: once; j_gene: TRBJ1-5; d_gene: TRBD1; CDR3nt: TGTGCCAGCAGCTCGAACAGGGGTCCGGATCAGCCCCAGCATTTT; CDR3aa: CASSSNRGPDQPQHF
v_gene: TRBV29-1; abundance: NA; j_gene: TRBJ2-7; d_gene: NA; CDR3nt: TGCAGCGGGATGGATGCCTACGAGCAGTACTTC; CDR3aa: CSGMDAYEQYF
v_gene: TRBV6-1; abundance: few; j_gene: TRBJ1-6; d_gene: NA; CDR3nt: TGTGCCAGCAGTGTGGGCAGGGTGGACTCACCCCTCCACTTT; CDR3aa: CASSVGRVDSPLHF
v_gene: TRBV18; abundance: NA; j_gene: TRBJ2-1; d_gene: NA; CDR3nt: TGTGCCAGCTCAACTACTAGCTCCCTCGAGCAGTTCTTC; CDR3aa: CASSTTSSLEQFF
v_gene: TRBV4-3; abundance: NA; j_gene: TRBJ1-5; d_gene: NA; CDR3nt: TGCGCCAGCAGCCAAGATACGTCGGGTGGAGGGGCCCAGCATTTT; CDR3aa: CASSQDTSGGGAQHF
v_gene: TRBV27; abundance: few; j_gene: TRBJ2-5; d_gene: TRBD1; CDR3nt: TGTGCCAGCAGTTCTCCCTACAGGGGGGAAGAGACCCAGTACTTC; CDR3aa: CASSSPYRGEETQYF
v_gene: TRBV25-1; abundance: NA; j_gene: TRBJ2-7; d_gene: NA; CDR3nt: TGTGCCAGCAGCGCCGACAGGACGTTCTCCTACGAGCAGTACTTC; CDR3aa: CASSADRTFSYEQYF
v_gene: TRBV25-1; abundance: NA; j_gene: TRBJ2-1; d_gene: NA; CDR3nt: TGTGCCAGCAGTGAATATGGATACAATGAGCAGTTCTTC; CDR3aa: CASSEYGYNEQFF
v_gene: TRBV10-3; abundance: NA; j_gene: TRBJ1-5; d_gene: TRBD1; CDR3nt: TGTGCCATCAGTGATACACAGGGGGTTAATCAGCCCCAGCATTTT; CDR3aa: CAISDTQGVNQPQHF
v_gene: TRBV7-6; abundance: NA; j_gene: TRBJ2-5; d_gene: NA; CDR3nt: TGTGCCAGCAGCTTAGCAGGGGCGTTCATCCAAGAGACCCAGTACTTC; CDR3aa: CASSLAGAFIQETQYF
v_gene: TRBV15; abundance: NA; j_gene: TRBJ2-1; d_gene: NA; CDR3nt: TGTGCCACCAGCAGTTTGGGGCCGCGAGGTCACAATGAGCAGTTCTTC; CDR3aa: CATSSLGPRGHNEQFF
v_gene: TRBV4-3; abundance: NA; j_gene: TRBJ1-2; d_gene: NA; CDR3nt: TGCGCCAGCAGCCCAGAATTCGGCTATGGCTACACCTTC; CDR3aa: CASSPEFGYGYTF
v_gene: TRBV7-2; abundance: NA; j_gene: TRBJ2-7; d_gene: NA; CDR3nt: TGTGCCAGCAGCCCTCGACGCGGGGGCTCTGGGGAGCAGTACTTC; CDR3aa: CASSPRRGGSGEQYF
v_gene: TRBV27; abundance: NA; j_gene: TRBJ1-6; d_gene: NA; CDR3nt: TGTGCCAGCAGCCCCACGGGGGGATGGAATTCACCCCTCCACTTT; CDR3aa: CASSPTGGWNSPLHF
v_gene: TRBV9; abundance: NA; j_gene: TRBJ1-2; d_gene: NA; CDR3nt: TGTGCCAGCAGCTCCGGGGTCCTCTCGGGTGGCTACACCTTC; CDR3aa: CASSSGVLSGGYTF